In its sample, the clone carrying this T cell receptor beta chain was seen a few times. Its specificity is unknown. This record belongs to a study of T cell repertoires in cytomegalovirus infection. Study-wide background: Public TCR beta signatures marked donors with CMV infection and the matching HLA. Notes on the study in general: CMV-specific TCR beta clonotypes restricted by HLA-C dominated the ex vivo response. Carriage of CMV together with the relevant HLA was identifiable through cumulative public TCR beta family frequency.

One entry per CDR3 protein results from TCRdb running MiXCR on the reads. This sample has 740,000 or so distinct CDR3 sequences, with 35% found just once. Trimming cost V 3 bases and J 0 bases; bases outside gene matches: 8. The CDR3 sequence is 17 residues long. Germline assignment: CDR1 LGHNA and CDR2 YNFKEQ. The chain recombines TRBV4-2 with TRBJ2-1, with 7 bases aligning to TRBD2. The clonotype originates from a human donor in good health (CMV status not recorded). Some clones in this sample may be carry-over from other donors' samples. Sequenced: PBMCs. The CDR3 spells CASSHREGVTSYNEQFF. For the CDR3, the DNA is TGTGCCAGCAGCCACAGGGAGGGAGTAACCTCCTACAATGAGCAGTTCTTC.